These 25 T cell receptor beta chains were all obtained from the same sample, sequenced in a study of radiotherapy plus CTLA-4 blockade in lung cancer. Measured with immunoSEQ multiplex PCR; TCRdb has only the in-frame clones, and not every one. This table holds around 65,000 clones, roughly 80% found once. Sequenced material: peripheral blood, taken from a patient treated with radiotherapy plus ipilimumab. The receptor source for this set is a human donor with non-small cell lung cancer who had a complete response to radiotherapy plus ipilimumab.

The chain links TRBV7-8 to TRBJ1-2, with TRBD1 as a possible D gene (6 bases). Trimming removed 4 bases at V and 2 bases at J, with 20 bases between. Germline CDR1 and CDR2: SGHVS and FQNEAQ. The CDR3 consists of 17 residues. The CDR3 here is CASSSHRMGGPNYGYTF. The CDR3 region has the DNA TGTGCCAGCAGCTCGCATCGTATGGGGGGGCCCAACTATGGCTACACCTTC. The whole variable domain, filled in from reference TRBV7-8 and TRBJ1-2, reads GAGVSQSPRYKVAKRGQDVALRCDPISGHVSLFWYQQALGQGPEFLTYFQNEAQLDKSGLPSDRFFAERPEGSVSTLKIQRTQQEDSAVYLCASSSHRMGGPNYGYTFGSGTRLTVV.

The chain is built from TRBV5-1 and TRBJ2-2; tentative D call: TRBD1 (5 bases). There are 15 residues in the CDR3. Between the trimmed V and J ends, which lost 0 bases and 0 bases, there was a span of 6 bases. Germline-derived CDR1 and CDR2 are SGHRS and YFSETQ. The DNA for the CDR3 is TGCGCCAGCAGCTTGGGACAGACGAACACCGGGGAGCTGTTTTTT. Protein product: CASSLGQTNTGELFF.

The chain recombines TRBV7-2 with TRBJ1-2; D is unclear. CDR1 and CDR2 from the germline V gene are SGHTA and FQGNSA. V was trimmed by 5 bases and J by 8 bases, leaving 12 bases between them. The CDR3 totals 12 residues. The CDR3 region is CASSTTGRGYTF. CDR3 DNA: TGTGCCAGCAGCACAACCGGGAGGGGCTACACCTTC.

V usage is TRBV7-9 and J usage is TRBJ2-3; no definite D call. The CDR3 is 15 residues long. V lost 8 bases and J 6 bases, leaving 21 bases between the germline ends. Germline V lookup: CDR1 SEHNR, CDR2 FQNEAQ (reference sequence). The CDR3 DNA follows: TGTGCCAGCGACGAAAGGGCCTCTAACACGGATACGCAGTATTTT. It translates to CASDERASNTDTQYF.

There are a few counts of this clone. The chain links TRBV11-2 to TRBJ1-4; maybe TRBD1 (5 bases). V lost 5 bases and J 8 bases, leaving 12 bases between the germline ends. CDR3 size: 13 residues. CDR1 and CDR2 from the germline V gene are SGHAT and FQNNGV. As DNA, the CDR3 is TGTGCCAGCAGCCCCGGGACCAGAGAAAAACTGTTTTTT. It codes for CASSPGTREKLFF.

This clone came up a few times. J is TRBJ2-7 and V is TRBV7-9, with 12 bases lining up with TRBD1. Per the germline V gene, CDR1 is SEHNR and CDR2 is FQNEAQ (reference sequence). The V and J ends lost 5 bases and 7 bases, in that order; junction bases with no gene match: 9. This CDR3 comprises 15 residues. For the CDR3, the DNA is TGTGCCAGCAGCCACCGGGACAGGGGGCCGGGAGAGCAGTACTTC. Protein sequence: CASSHRDRGPGEQYF. Full variable domain (outside the CDR3, taken from reference TRBV7-9 and TRBJ2-7): DTGVSQNPRHKITKRGQNVTFRCDPISEHNRLYWYRQTLGQGPEFLTYFQNEAQLEKSRLLSDRFSAERPKGSFSTLEIQRTEQGDSAMYLCASSHRDRGPGEQYFGPGTRLTVT.

The V and J genes are TRBV13 and TRBJ1-1, with TRBD1 as a possible D gene (6 bases). The CDR3 totals 16 residues. CDR1 and CDR2 (germline): PRHDT, FYEKMQ (reference sequence). V lost 6 bases and J 3 bases, leaving 20 bases between the germline ends. The CDR3 reads CASRRKWDTRYTEAFF. The CDR3 nucleotides are TGTGCCAGCAGGAGAAAGTGGGACACCAGGTACACTGAAGCTTTCTTT.

The chain carries TRBV6-1 and TRBJ1-1; D is undetermined. V was shortened by 5 bases and J by 0 bases, with 13 bases between the two germline ends. Germline V gives CDR1 MNHNS, CDR2 SASEGT. The CDR3 is made up of 15 amino acids. The CDR3 reads CASSPGRIMNTEAFF. The CDR3 region has the DNA TGTGCCAGCAGTCCCGGTAGGATCATGAACACTGAAGCTTTCTTT.

This clone occurred a few times. For the CDR3, the DNA is TGTGCCAGCAGTCATAGAAGCACAGATACGCAGTATTTT. It codes for CASSHRSTDTQYF. The V gene is TRBV6-5, the J gene TRBJ2-3; unclear D gene. V was shortened by 5 bases and J by 0 bases, with 6 bases between the two germline ends. Germline V gives CDR1 MNHEY, CDR2 SVGAGI. This CDR3 has 13 amino acids.

J is TRBJ2-7 and V is TRBV28, with 11 bases identical to TRBD2. Per the germline V gene, CDR1 is MDHEN and CDR2 is SYDVKM. The CDR3 is 17 amino acids. Trimming removed 8 bases from V and 2 bases from J; junction bases left unmatched: 14. CDR3 coding DNA: TGTGCCAGCCTACCAGCCAAACTAGCGGGAGAGACCTACGAGCAGTACGTC. Residues: CASLPAKLAGETYEQYV.

This clone was recorded only once. The chain links TRBV29-1 to TRBJ2-7, with D perhaps assigned TRBD1 or TRBD2 (5 bases each). Germline CDR1 is SQVTM and CDR2 is ANQGSEA. V gave up 6 bases and J gave up 1 base, with 16 bases separating them. The CDR3 is 14 amino acids. CDR3 sequence: CSVQPGTSSYEQYF. DNA of the CDR3: TGCAGCGTACAACCCGGGACGTCGTCCTACGAGCAGTACTTC.

There are a few counts of this clone. This chain uses TRBV6-5 with TRBJ1-5; no firm D call. The V gene lost 6 bases and the J gene lost 4 bases, with 13 bases spanning the gap. There are 14 residues in the CDR3. CDR1 and CDR2 (germline): MNHEY, SVGAGI. In DNA form, the CDR3 reads TGTGCCAGCAGACCGGACGGAACTAATCAGCCCCAGCATTTT. Its translation: CASRPDGTNQPQHF.

This rearrangement joins TRBV11-3 to TRBJ2-1; 9 nucleotides match TRBD2. Losses at the gene ends were 5 bases for V and 0 bases for J; bases not matched to a gene: 5. CDR3 length: 16 residues. The germline V gene encodes CDR1 SGHNT and CDR2 YENEEA. The CDR3 protein is CASSRAGGSSYNEQFF. CDR3 nucleotides: TGTGCCAGCAGCCGCGCGGGGGGGAGCTCCTACAATGAGCAGTTCTTC.

V usage is TRBV11-2 and J usage is TRBJ2-1; the D gene is possibly TRBD2 (5 bases). Trimming took 4 bases from V and 12 from J, leaving 10 bases between them. CDR1 and CDR2 (germline): SGHAT, FQNNGV. The CDR3 covers 11 residues. Here the CDR3 DNA reads TGTGCCAGCAGCTACCGGGGAGTGCAGTTCTTC. Its protein is CASSYRGVQFF.

This chain joins TRBV21-1 and TRBJ2-3; the D call TRBD2 from the table was never checked on the DNA. TRBV21-1 is a listed pseudogene. This CDR3 contains 18 residues. As DNA, the CDR3 is TGTGCCAGCAGCACCTTCACTAATGAGCGGGAGGGCCTAGATACGCAGTATTTT. It translates to CASSTFTNEREGLDTQYF.

V and J are TRBV4-1 and TRBJ1-6; D unclear. The CDR3 is 17 amino acids. Germline CDR1 reads MGHRA; CDR2 reads YSYEKL. Trimming stripped 2 bases from V and 0 bases from J, with 11 bases between. Written as DNA, the CDR3 is TGCGCCAGCAGCCAACTGGTCACGAGCTCCTATAATTCACCCCTCCACTTT. It specifies CASSQLVTSSYNSPLHF.

This rearrangement joins TRBV6-1 to TRBJ2-5; 9 bases are shared with TRBD1. CDR1 MNHNS and CDR2 SASEGT come from the germline V gene. This CDR3 has 15 amino acids. Unmatched junction bases numbered 6, after V lost 2 bases and J lost 5 bases. The CDR3: CASSEPGTGRETQYF. The CDR3 region has the DNA TGTGCCAGCAGTGAACCGGGGACAGGGCGCGAGACCCAGTACTTC.

The gene calls are TRBV28 and TRBJ2-1; TRBD2 matches at 9 bases. The junction had 11 bases not matched to a gene; V was cut back by 10 bases and J by 7 bases. CDR1 is MDHEN and CDR2 is SYDVKM in the germline V gene. CDR3 length: 14 residues. The CDR3 sequence: CATRAGGLTNEQFF. The CDR3 nucleotides read TGTGCCACTCGAGCGGGGGGCCTTACGAATGAGCAGTTCTTC.

J is TRBJ1-3 and V is TRBV7-8; D gene unclear. Germline CDR1 and CDR2: SGHVS and FQNEAQ. The germline V and J ends were trimmed by 5 bases and 0 bases, with 11 bases remaining between them. The CDR3 covers 15 residues. The DNA for the CDR3 is TGTGCCAGCAGCGCTCGGGCCCTCTCTGGAAACACCATATATTTT. This codes for CASSARALSGNTIYF.

This chain uses TRBV7-2 with TRBJ2-6; D uncertain. The CDR3 consists of 17 residues. Germline V gene lookup returns CDR1 SGHTA and CDR2 FQGNSA. The V and J ends lost 3 bases and 0 bases respectively, with 12 bases between them. CDR3 region: CASSFRSQFSGANVLTF. CDR3 in DNA: TGTGCCAGCAGCTTTAGATCACAGTTCTCTGGGGCCAACGTCCTGACTTTC.

CDR3 sequence: CASSLDHGYTF. DNA of the CDR3: TGCGCCAGCAGCTTGGATCATGGCTACACCTTC. The chain uses TRBV5-1 and TRBJ1-2; no clear D. There are 11 residues in the CDR3. V was shortened by 0 bases and J by 6 bases, with 3 bases between the two germline ends. Germline CDR1 SGHRS, CDR2 YFSETQ.

This clone showed up just once. The genes are TRBV7-2 and TRBJ2-2, with 7 bases aligning to TRBD2. J lost 1 base, V lost 5 bases, and 7 bases had no gene match. From germline, CDR1 is SGHTA and CDR2 FQGNSA. The CDR3 runs 16 residues. CDR3 bases: TGTGCCAGCAGCCCCCGGGACTACCAGAACACCGGGGAGCTGTTTTTT. As protein: CASSPRDYQNTGELFF.

This clone was detected only once. The chain recombines TRBV11-2 with TRBJ1-2; D uncertain. Germline lookup yields CDR1 SGHAT and CDR2 FQNNGV. CDR3 length: 14 amino acids. V lost 3 bases and J lost 2, with 10 bases in between. The DNA for the CDR3 is TGTGCCAGCAGCTTTTGGGATCCCAACTATGGCTACACCTTC. This gives the protein CASSFWDPNYGYTF.

V and J are TRBV7-2 and TRBJ2-5; D remains ambiguous. CDR3 size: 14 residues. V was trimmed by 1 base and J by 5 bases, leaving 11 bases between them. Germline CDR1 and CDR2: SGHTA and FQGNSA. The CDR3 DNA sequence: TGTGCCAGCAGCTTAGACTTGGTCCTTGAGACCCAGTACTTC. Translated: CASSLDLVLETQYF.

V and J are TRBV9 and TRBJ1-1; D ambiguous. The germline gives CDR1 SGDLS, CDR2 YYNGEE. The CDR3 spans 14 residues. V was cut by 4 bases and J by 1 base, with 11 bases left in between. CDR3 region: CASSPQTANTEAFF. The CDR3 DNA reads TGTGCCAGCAGCCCCCAGACCGCGAACACTGAAGCTTTCTTT. Based on the CDR3 plus reference TRBV9 and TRBJ1-1, the full variable domain is DSGVTQTPKHLITATGQRVTLRCSPRSGDLSVYWYQQSLDQGLQFLIQYYNGEERAKGNILERFSAQQFPDLHSELNLSSLELGDSALYFCASSPQTANTEAFFGQGTRLTVV.